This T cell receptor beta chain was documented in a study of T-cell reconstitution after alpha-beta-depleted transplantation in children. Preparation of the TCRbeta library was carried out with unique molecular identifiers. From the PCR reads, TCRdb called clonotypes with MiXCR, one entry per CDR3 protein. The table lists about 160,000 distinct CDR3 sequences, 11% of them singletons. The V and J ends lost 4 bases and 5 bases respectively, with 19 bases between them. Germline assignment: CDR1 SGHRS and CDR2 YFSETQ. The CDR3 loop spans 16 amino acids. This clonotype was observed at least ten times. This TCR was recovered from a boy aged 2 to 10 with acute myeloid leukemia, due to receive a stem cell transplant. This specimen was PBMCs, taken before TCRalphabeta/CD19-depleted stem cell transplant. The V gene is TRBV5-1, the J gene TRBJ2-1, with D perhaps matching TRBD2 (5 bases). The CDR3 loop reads CASSPVFWVSDNEQFF. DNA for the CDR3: TGCGCCAGCAGCCCGGTTTTTTGGGTTAGCGACAATGAGCAGTTCTTC. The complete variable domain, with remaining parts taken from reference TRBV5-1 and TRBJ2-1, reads KAGVTQTPRYLIKTRGQQVTLSCSPISGHRSVSWYQQTPGQGLQFLFEYFSETQRNKGNFPGRFSGRQFSNSRSEMNVSTLELGDSALYLCASSPVFWVSDNEQFFGPGTRLTVL.